The 20 T cell receptor beta chains reported below all come from one sample, sequenced in a study of OX40 agonist ivuxolimab in advanced cancers. Some clones are missing from TCRdb's copy, which holds only in-frame ones; the method was immunoSEQ multiplex PCR. The sample lists roughly 26,000 clones; 70% to 90% were seen once. The sequencing used CD4+ or CD8+ T cells sorted from blood, collected in a trial of the OX40 agonist ivuxolimab. These receptors were obtained from an adult with an advanced solid tumor such as melanoma, head and neck, liver or kidney cancer.

The rearrangement joins TRBV29-1 to TRBJ2-1; 14 bases fit TRBD2. This CDR3 contains 17 residues. Trimming took 3 bases from V and 1 from J; bases not matched to a gene: 5. CDR1 and CDR2 (germline): SQVTM, ANQGSEA. DNA of the CDR3: TGCAGCGTTGACGGGACTAGCGGGAGCGGGTCCTACAATGAGCAGTTCTTC. It yields the protein CSVDGTSGSGSYNEQFF.

This chain connects TRBV27 to TRBJ2-2; maybe TRBD2 (6 bases). This CDR3 region has 13 residues. Germline CDR1 MNHEY, CDR2 SMNVEV (reference sequence). V lost 3 bases and J 7 bases, leaving 9 bases between the germline ends. The CDR3 protein is CASSFGGYGELFF. The DNA of the CDR3 is TGTGCCAGCAGTTTCGGGGGATACGGGGAGCTGTTTTTT.

For the CDR3, the DNA is TGTGCCAGCAGTTCTACAGGTTACGAGCAGTACTTC. Its protein product is CASSSTGYEQYF. The chain has TRBV28 and TRBJ2-7; maybe TRBD1 (5 bases). The CDR3 is 12 amino acids. Germline V gene lookup returns CDR1 MDHEN and CDR2 SYDVKM. Trimming took off 4 bases at V and 4 bases at J, with 8 bases between the two ends.

The chain employs TRBV7-9 and TRBJ2-3; D possibly uses TRBD1 or TRBD2 (5 bases each). The CDR3 consists of 15 residues. Trimming removed 4 bases from V and 2 bases from J, with 13 bases in between. The germline V gene has CDR1 SEHNR and CDR2 FQNEAQ (reference sequence). For the CDR3, the DNA is TGTGCCAGCAGCTCCGGGGCTCTATACACAGATACGCAGTATTTT. The encoded protein is CASSSGALYTDTQYF.

The CDR3 spells CASSQGNEQFF. CDR3 coding DNA: TGCGCCAGCAGCCAGGGGAATGAGCAGTTCTTC. This rearrangement joins TRBV5-1 to TRBJ2-1; TRBD1 might be the D (6 bases). Germline V lookup: CDR1 SGHRS, CDR2 YFSETQ. The germline V and J ends were trimmed by 4 bases and 7 bases, with 6 bases remaining between them. The CDR3 is 11 residues long.

This rearrangement joins TRBV7-9 to TRBJ2-5, with D uncertain. This CDR3 spans 14 amino acids. V dropped 5 bases and J dropped 2 bases, with 12 bases sitting between them. Per the germline V gene, CDR1 is SEHNR and CDR2 is FQNEAQ (reference sequence). This CDR3 reads CASSLTWGQETQYF. The CDR3 bases are TGTGCCAGCAGCCTTACCTGGGGTCAAGAGACCCAGTACTTC.

V and J are TRBV15 and TRBJ2-5; 13 bases are a match to TRBD2. Trimming took 5 bases from V and 3 from J; bases not matched to a gene: 3. CDR3 length equals 15 residues. Per the germline V gene, CDR1 is LNHNV and CDR2 is YYDKDF (reference sequence). The CDR3 here is CATSRGLAGEETQYF. The CDR3 DNA is TGTGCCACCAGCCGTGGACTAGCGGGGGAAGAGACCCAGTACTTC.

The chain joins TRBV19 to TRBJ2-5; 9 bases line up with TRBD2. The ends lost 3 bases at V and 5 bases at J; junction bases unmatched: 13. CDR3 length equals 17 residues. Germline assignment: CDR1 LNHDA and CDR2 SQIVND (reference sequence). The CDR3 DNA reads as TGTGCCAGTAGTATGGGGCTAGCGGGAAACAATTGGGAGACCCAGTACTTC. Its protein is CASSMGLAGNNWETQYF. Complete variable domain (other parts from reference TRBV19 and TRBJ2-5): DGGITQSPKYLFRKEGQNVTLSCEQNLNHDAMYWYRQDPGQGLRLIYYSQIVNDFQKGDIAEGYSVSREKKESFPLTVTSAQKNPTAFYLCASSMGLAGNNWETQYFGPGTRLLVL.

This chain links TRBV28 with TRBJ2-7; D gene ambiguous. The ends were cut back, 5 bases at V and 5 bases at J, with 4 bases in the middle. The CDR3 runs 10 residues. The germline CDR1 and CDR2 sequences are MDHEN and SYDVKM. Written as DNA, the CDR3 is TGTGCCAGCAGTACCAACGAGCAGTACTTC. It translates to CASSTNEQYF.

The gene calls are TRBV6-5 and TRBJ1-2, with D unclear. The CDR3 is 13 residues long. Trimming took off 0 bases at V and 6 bases at J, with 8 bases between the two ends. Germline V CDR1 and CDR2: MNHEY, SVGAGI. The CDR3 bases are TGTGCCAGCAGTTACTCCAGGACCAATGGCTACACCTTC. It translates to CASSYSRTNGYTF.

The DNA for the CDR3 is TGTGCCAGCAGCCCGCGGGACGGTAGCAATCAGCCCCAGCATTTT. Translation: CASSPRDGSNQPQHF. The rearrangement uses TRBV9 and TRBJ1-5, with D maybe TRBD1 (5 bases). This CDR3 comprises 15 residues. The germline CDR1 and CDR2 sequences are SGDLS and YYNGEE. V lost 4 bases to trimming and J lost 0 bases, with 11 bases between them.

The J gene is TRBJ2-1, the V gene TRBV7-6; 10 nucleotides match TRBD2. The CDR3 spans 15 residues. The germline CDR1 and CDR2 sequences are SGHVS and FNYEAQ. Trimming cost V 2 bases and J 4 bases; bases outside gene matches: 2. CDR3 sequence reads: CASSLLAGAYNEQFF. In DNA form, the CDR3 reads TGTGCCAGCAGCTTACTAGCGGGGGCGTACAATGAGCAGTTCTTC. Supplemented by reference TRBV7-6 and TRBJ2-1, the full variable domain reads GAGVSQSPRYKVTKRGQDVALRCDPISGHVSLYWYRQALGQGPEFLTYFNYEAQQDKSGLPNDRFSAERPEGSISTLTIQRTEQRDSAMYRCASSLLAGAYNEQFFGPGTRLTVL.

The V call is TRBV5-1, the J call TRBJ1-4; weak D call: TRBD1 (5 bases). V was clipped by 5 bases and J by 0 bases, with 11 bases between them. The germline CDR1 and CDR2 sequences are SGHRS and YFSETQ. This CDR3 contains 15 residues. The CDR3 sequence: CASRGVPATNEKLFF. The CDR3 bases are TGCGCCAGCAGAGGGGTCCCCGCAACTAATGAAAAACTGTTTTTT.

The chain employs TRBV13 and TRBJ2-7, with D tentatively TRBD2 (6 bases). Trimming shortened V by 5 bases and J by 2 bases, and 13 bases separated the two germline ends. CDR3 length equals 14 residues. In germline, CDR1 is PRHDT, CDR2 FYEKMQ (reference sequence). The chain's CDR3 is CASSIGGRAYEQYF. CDR3 DNA sequence: TGTGCCAGCAGCATCGGGGGAAGGGCCTACGAGCAGTACTTC.

The chain joins TRBV29-1 to TRBJ2-7; D remains ambiguous. CDR1 and CDR2 (germline): SQVTM, ANQGSEA. This CDR3 is built from 13 residues. V was shortened by 3 bases and J by 0 bases, with 9 bases between the two germline ends. CDR3 coding DNA: TGCAGCGTTGAGGCGGATAGCTCCTACGAGCAGTACTTC. Translated, it gives CSVEADSSYEQYF.

The rearrangement links TRBV9 to TRBJ1-1; 10 bases fit TRBD1. The CDR3 sequence is 14 residues long. Germline V lookup: CDR1 SGDLS, CDR2 YYNGEE. With 7 bases clipped from V and 4 bases from J, the junction kept 7 bases outside the gene matches. Here the CDR3 reads CASGRTGGLTEAFF. CDR3 nucleotides: TGTGCCAGCGGCCGGACAGGGGGACTCACTGAAGCTTTCTTT.

This chain links TRBV9 with TRBJ2-1; D is uncertain. CDR3 size: 15 residues. Germline values: CDR1 SGDLS, CDR2 YYNGEE. V lost 0 bases to trimming and J lost 1 base, with 8 bases between them. CDR3 residues: CASSVAGLSYNEQFF. In nucleotides, the CDR3 is TGTGCCAGCAGCGTAGCGGGTTTGTCCTACAATGAGCAGTTCTTC.

This chain links TRBV27 with TRBJ2-1; tentatively, D is TRBD1 or TRBD2 (6 bases each). V was shortened by 6 bases and J by 2 bases, with 14 bases between the two germline ends. The CDR3 contains 15 residues. Germline-derived CDR1 and CDR2 are MNHEY and SMNVEV (reference sequence). The CDR3 bases are TGTGCCAGCAGCTTAGGGGGGAGGCCCTACAATGAGCAGTTCTTC. Residues: CASSLGGRPYNEQFF.

This rearrangement joins TRBV29-1 to TRBJ2-1; TRBD2 matches 8 bases. The CDR3 covers 15 residues. Germline CDR1 SQVTM, CDR2 ANQGSEA. The V gene end was trimmed by 3 bases and the J gene end by 1 base; junction bases not matched to a gene: 5. The CDR3, as DNA: TGCAGCGTTGACGGGACTAGTAGGTCCTACAATGAGCAGTTCTTC. Its protein product is CSVDGTSRSYNEQFF.

The chain links TRBV27 to TRBJ1-2, with 8 positions matching TRBD1. The length of the CDR3 is 15 residues. V was clipped by 2 bases and J by 6 bases; unmatched bases: 8. The germline CDR1 and CDR2 sequences are MNHEY and SMNVEV (reference sequence). The CDR3 spells CASSLRQGRRDGYTF. CDR3 sequence (DNA): TGTGCCAGCAGTTTACGACAGGGGAGGAGAGATGGCTACACCTTC.